Following are 21 T cell receptor beta chains from one sample sequenced in a study of blood T cell repertoires in COVID-19. TCRdb's table, derived via immunoSEQ multiplex PCR, lists solely in-frame clones and lacks some. The sample records under 55,000 clones, approximately 87% being singletons. The sequencing input was peripheral blood. The receptors come from a human donor in a cohort sampled during active COVID-19.

CDR3 sequence reads: CSVEVGLAGGSSQYF. The DNA of the CDR3 is TGCAGCGTTGAAGTGGGACTAGCGGGGGGCTCGTCCCAGTACTTC. This rearrangement joins TRBV29-1 to TRBJ2-5; the match to TRBD2 covers 15 bases. The ends lost 1 base at V and 9 bases at J; junction bases unmatched: 6. CDR1 SQVTM and CDR2 ANQGSEA come from the germline V gene. The CDR3 has 15 residues.

The chain couples TRBV5-1 to TRBJ2-4, with 8 bases fitting TRBD1. Losses at the gene ends were 2 bases for V and 1 base for J; bases not matched to a gene: 5. Looked up from germline, CDR1 is SGHRS and CDR2 is YFSETQ. This CDR3 has 16 residues. The CDR3 spells CASSFAGGAAKNIQYF. Written as DNA, the CDR3 is TGCGCCAGCAGCTTTGCAGGGGGCGCCGCCAAAAACATTCAGTACTTC.

This chain joins TRBV5-1 and TRBJ2-2; 9 nucleotides align to TRBD1. The germline CDR1 and CDR2 sequences are SGHRS and YFSETQ. V shed 1 base, J shed 5 bases, and the junction held 6 bases outside the gene matches. The CDR3 length is 16 residues. The CDR3 here is CASSLFGGQGTGELFF. The CDR3 nucleotides read TGCGCCAGCAGCTTGTTTGGGGGACAGGGAACCGGGGAGCTGTTTTTT. The complete variable domain, with remaining parts taken from reference TRBV5-1 and TRBJ2-2, reads KAGVTQTPRYLIKTRGQQVTLSCSPISGHRSVSWYQQTPGQGLQFLFEYFSETQRNKGNFPGRFSGRQFSNSRSEMNVSTLELGDSALYLCASSLFGGQGTGELFFGEGSRLTVL.

V usage is TRBV5-1 and J usage is TRBJ2-7; TRBD2 aligns across 7 bases. Germline values: CDR1 SGHRS, CDR2 YFSETQ. CDR3 length: 15 amino acids. V was pared by 0 bases and J by 2 bases, with 5 bases of the junction left unmatched. The CDR3 sequence is CASSLAWGGTYEQYF. CDR3 sequence (DNA): TGCGCCAGCAGCTTGGCCTGGGGGGGAACCTACGAGCAGTACTTC.

The CDR3 sequence: CASSQAGGQGPEKLFF. CDR3 sequence (DNA): TGCGCCAGCAGCCAAGCCGGGGGGCAGGGGCCAGAAAAACTGTTTTTT. The chain uses TRBV4-3 and TRBJ1-4; D perhaps matches TRBD1 (6 bases). V lost 1 base, J lost 8 bases, and 17 bases lay in between. The CDR3 has 16 residues. CDR1 is LGHNA and CDR2 is YSLEER in the germline V gene.

The chain carries TRBV28 and TRBJ1-6, with D hard to call. The CDR3 length is 14 residues. V was clipped by 8 bases and J by 5 bases, with 13 bases between them. Germline V lookup: CDR1 MDHEN, CDR2 SYDVKM. CDR3 loop: CASWSHADNSPLHF. DNA of the CDR3: TGTGCCAGCTGGAGTCATGCGGATAATTCACCCCTCCACTTT.

The chain recombines TRBV7-8 with TRBJ1-6; a weak D match, TRBD1 (5 bases). This CDR3 has 16 residues. V was pared by 5 bases and J by 7 bases, with 18 bases between. Germline V gene sequence: CDR1 SGHVS, CDR2 FQNEAQ. The CDR3 region has the DNA TGTGCCAGCAGCCCCCGGGGGTTGGCGGGGAATTCACCCCTCCACTTT. Translated, it gives CASSPRGLAGNSPLHF. Drawing the rest from reference TRBV7-8 and TRBJ1-6, the complete variable domain is GAGVSQSPRYKVAKRGQDVALRCDPISGHVSLFWYQQALGQGPEFLTYFQNEAQLDKSGLPSDRFFAERPEGSVSTLKIQRTQQEDSAVYLCASSPRGLAGNSPLHFGNGTRLTVT.

V usage is TRBV9 and J usage is TRBJ2-3; 7 bases agree with TRBD1. The germline CDR1 and CDR2 sequences are SGDLS and YYNGEE. V lost 4 bases to trimming and J lost 0 bases; unmatched junction nucleotides: 14. This CDR3 is built from 18 residues. The CDR3 DNA reads TGTGCCAGCAGCCCCAAGAGACAGGGCGAAACTAGCACAGATACGCAGTATTTT. Protein: CASSPKRQGETSTDTQYF.

The chain links TRBV3-1 (or the pseudogene TRBV3-2) to TRBJ2-7; 11 nucleotides align to TRBD2. This CDR3 spans 17 amino acids. The junction had 6 bases not matched to a gene; V was cut back by 0 bases and J by 2 bases. Germline V gives CDR1 LGHDT, CDR2 YNNKEL (reference sequence). The CDR3 region has the DNA TGTGCCAGCAGCCAAGATAGGGGACTAGCGGCTCCCTACGAGCAGTACTTC. It specifies CASSQDRGLAAPYEQYF.

This chain connects TRBV6-2 or TRBV6-3 to TRBJ1-2; D is ambiguous. The germline V gene has CDR1 MNHEY and CDR2 SVGEGT. The CDR3 runs 14 residues. Between the trimmed V and J ends, which lost 0 bases and 5 bases, there was a span of 10 bases. Written as DNA, the CDR3 is TGTGCCAGCAGTTACTCGCACCGAGGGTATGGCTACACCTTC. Protein: CASSYSHRGYGYTF.

V is TRBV19 and J is TRBJ1-6, with D tentatively TRBD1 (5 bases). The V end lost 10 bases, the J end lost 7 bases, and 14 bases lay between the germline ends. CDR1 LNHDA and CDR2 SQIVND come from the germline V gene (reference sequence). The CDR3 sequence is 13 residues long. The CDR3 protein is CATSDRQNSPLHF. CDR3 coding DNA: TGTGCCACCTCCGACAGACAGAATTCACCCCTCCACTTT.

V gene TRBV6-1 combines with J gene TRBJ2-7; a possible D gene is TRBD1 (6 bases). V lost 2 bases to trimming and J lost 7 bases, with 12 bases between them. Germline-derived CDR1 and CDR2 are MNHNS and SASEGT. The CDR3 loop spans 13 amino acids. The CDR3: CASSETLRGEQYF. CDR3 coding DNA: TGTGCCAGCAGTGAAACCTTAAGGGGGGAGCAGTACTTC.

A single count supports this clone. This chain connects TRBV7-6 to TRBJ1-6; D uncertain. The CDR3 length is 14 residues. Trimming stripped 0 bases from V and 6 bases from J, with 6 bases between. The germline CDR1 and CDR2 sequences are SGHVS and FNYEAQ. The CDR3 DNA sequence: TGTGCCAGCAGCTTAGCGGCAGTTAATTCACCCCTCCACTTT. The encoded protein is CASSLAAVNSPLHF.

The chain carries TRBV3-1 (or the pseudogene TRBV3-2) and TRBJ2-5, with a weak D call TRBD2 (5 bases). Trimming removed 6 bases from V and 4 bases from J, with 18 bases in between. The CDR3 runs 15 residues. From germline, CDR1 is LGHDT and CDR2 YNNKEL (reference sequence). This CDR3 is CASSTPGPSGETQYF. The CDR3 DNA reads as TGTGCCAGCAGTACACCCGGGCCCAGCGGAGAGACCCAGTACTTC.

The chain links TRBV29-1 to TRBJ1-2; 7 nucleotides line up with TRBD1. The CDR3 totals 14 residues. Germline values: CDR1 SQVTM, CDR2 ANQGSEA. The V and J ends lost 7 bases and 3 bases, in that order; junction bases with no gene match: 11. DNA of the CDR3: TGCAGCGCCCTGACAGGGCGGCGAGACTATGGCTACACCTTC. As protein: CSALTGRRDYGYTF.

This clone was seen more than once but under ten times. The chain recombines TRBV5-1 with TRBJ2-2; D is unclear. This CDR3 contains 12 residues. V was clipped by 1 base and J by 7 bases, with 5 bases between them. The V gene's germline CDR1 is SGHRS and CDR2 YFSETQ. CDR3 DNA: TGCGCCAGCAGCTTGTACGGCGGGGAGCTGTTTTTT. Translated, it gives CASSLYGGELFF. Together with reference TRBV5-1 and TRBJ2-2, the CDR3 gives the full variable domain: KAGVTQTPRYLIKTRGQQVTLSCSPISGHRSVSWYQQTPGQGLQFLFEYFSETQRNKGNFPGRFSGRQFSNSRSEMNVSTLELGDSALYLCASSLYGGELFFGEGSRLTVL.

This chain links TRBV12-2 with TRBJ1-5; TRBD1 was called by the table and not checked on the DNA. TRBV12-2 is assigned pseudogene status. This CDR3 spans 18 amino acids. CDR3 sequence (DNA): TGTGCAAGTCGCTTAAGCCCTCGACAGGGCACCAAGAATCAGCCCCAGCATTTT. Translating gives CASRLSPRQGTKNQPQHF.

The V and J genes are TRBV6-6 and TRBJ2-2, with 7 bases matching TRBD2. The CDR3 sequence is 15 residues long. Germline lookup yields CDR1 MNHNY and CDR2 SVGAGI (reference sequence). Trimming removed 6 bases from V and 0 bases from J; junction bases left unmatched: 4. The CDR3 DNA is TGTGCCAGCAGGCTTCGGGGGGCGAACACCGGGGAGCTGTTTTTT. Translation gives CASRLRGANTGELFF.

The chain recombines TRBV5-1 with TRBJ2-5, with TRBD2 identical over 7 bases. Germline trimming cut 0 bases from V and 0 bases from J; bases unmatched to any gene: 2. Germline CDR1 reads SGHRS; CDR2 reads YFSETQ. This CDR3 region has 15 residues. CDR3 bases: TGCGCCAGCAGCTTGGGGCGGGGGAACCAAGAGACCCAGTACTTC. Its protein product is CASSLGRGNQETQYF. The variable domain in full, with the rest retrieved from reference TRBV5-1 and TRBJ2-5, is KAGVTQTPRYLIKTRGQQVTLSCSPISGHRSVSWYQQTPGQGLQFLFEYFSETQRNKGNFPGRFSGRQFSNSRSEMNVSTLELGDSALYLCASSLGRGNQETQYFGPGTRLLVL.

The count of this clone is one. CDR3 loop: CASSQLHSGNTIYF. Here the CDR3 DNA reads TGTGCCAGCAGCCAACTCCACAGTGGAAACACCATATATTTT. The chain combines TRBV14 with TRBJ1-3, with D uncertain. V was pared by 2 bases and J by 3 bases, with 8 bases between. CDR1 and CDR2 (germline): SGHDN, FVKESK. CDR3 length: 14 residues.

V gene TRBV29-1 combines with J gene TRBJ1-2; TRBD1 might be the D (5 bases). CDR1 SQVTM and CDR2 ANQGSEA come from the germline V gene. V lost 0 bases to trimming and J lost 3 bases, with 11 bases between them. This CDR3 contains 14 residues. CDR3 in amino acids: CSVEEVDSYYGYTF. The CDR3 bases are TGCAGCGTTGAAGAAGTTGACAGCTACTATGGCTACACCTTC.